The following is a T cell receptor (beta chain) sequence with its context. Its antigen is unknown. The data derive from a study of cytomegalovirus exposure and HLA in healthy donors. Findings and limits, study-wide: Other equally common chains were less clonally expanded than HLA-associated TCR beta chains, a later analysis showed. The study listed 150 to 200 cytomegalovirus-associated TCR beta chains.

The germline V gene has CDR1 SGHVS and CDR2 FQNEAQ. The ends were cut back, 4 bases at V and 0 bases at J, with 10 bases in the middle. This CDR3 region has 16 residues. The PCR made use of 60 Vbeta and 13 Jbeta primers. TCRdb's copy holds only in-frame clones and misses some; the assay was immunoSEQ multiplex PCR. The sample has 180,000 or so clones, around 80% seen once. The material sequenced was PBMCs. The source of this sequence is a woman in her fifties or sixties in good health and CMV-seropositive. The chain couples TRBV7-8 to TRBJ2-6; D not resolved. The DNA for the CDR3 is TGTGCCAGCAGCTCCCCCCTGTCCTCTGGGGCCAACGTCCTGACTTTC. Translating it yields CASSSPLSSGANVLTF.